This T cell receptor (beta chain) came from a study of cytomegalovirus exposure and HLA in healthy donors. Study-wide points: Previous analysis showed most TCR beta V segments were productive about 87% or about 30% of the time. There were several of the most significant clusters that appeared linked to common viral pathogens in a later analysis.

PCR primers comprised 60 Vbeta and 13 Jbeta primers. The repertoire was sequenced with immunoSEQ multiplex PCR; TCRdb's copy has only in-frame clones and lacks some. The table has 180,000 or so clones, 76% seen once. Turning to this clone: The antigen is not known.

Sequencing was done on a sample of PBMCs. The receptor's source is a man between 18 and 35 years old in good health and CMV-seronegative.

The CDR3 DNA sequence: TGTGCCAGTAGTTCTGGTGTCGCGGGTGGACAGCCCCAGCATTTT. Translation gives CASSSGVAGGQPQHF. The chain combines TRBV19 with TRBJ1-5; D is undetermined. The germline V gene has CDR1 LNHDA and CDR2 SQIVND (reference sequence). The CDR3 totals 15 residues. Trimming shortened V by 5 bases and J by 7 bases, and 18 bases separated the two germline ends.